These 30 T cell receptor beta chains came from one sample sequenced in a study of blood T cells in healthy people across ages. The second PCR ran roughly 6 to 12 cycles with a sample-barcoded 5' primer and J-beta primers. TCRdb ran MiXCR on the 5' RACE reads and lists one entry per CDR3 protein. This table holds under 800,000 distinct CDR3 sequences, 43% found once. Material: blood. These receptors all come from a woman aged 55-75 years in good health.

The chain is built from TRBV12-3 or TRBV12-4 and TRBJ2-1; TRBD2 matches 7 bases. The J call may be faulty, since TRBJ2-7 better matches the DNA end. This CDR3 has 15 amino acids. The CDR3 coding sequence is TGTGCCAGCAGTTGGGCGGGAGACTATGACAATGAGCAGTACTTC. Its translation is CASSWAGDYDNEQYF.

This clonotype has ten or more counts. The V and J genes are TRBV24-1 and TRBJ2-5; 7 bases are a match to TRBD1. The ends lost 2 bases at V and 10 bases at J; junction bases unmatched: 6. The V gene's germline CDR1 is KGHDR and CDR2 SFDVKD. There are 13 residues in the CDR3. CDR3 loop: CATSDSGQKIQYF. The DNA of the CDR3 is TGTGCCACCAGTGATTCGGGACAGAAGATCCAGTACTTC.

On this clonotype itself: A much larger clonotype is one base distant, so this may be a read error. This chain's CDR3 is CASSSLLAGVGETQYF. The CDR3 nucleotides read TGTGCCAGCAGTTCCCTCCTAGCGGGAGTTGGAGAGACCCAGTACTTC. The chain employs TRBV7-8 and TRBJ2-5; 10 bases agree with TRBD2. The V segment lost 6 bases and the J segment 4 bases; nucleotides outside the gene matches: 11. This CDR3 comprises 16 residues. The germline V gene has CDR1 SGHVS and CDR2 FQNEAQ.

This clonotype showed up just a few times. V is TRBV7-9 and J is TRBJ1-4; TRBD1 is a possible D gene (6 bases). V lost 0 bases, J lost 8 bases, and 16 bases lay in between. Looked up from germline, CDR1 is SEHNR and CDR2 is FQNEAQ (reference sequence). The CDR3 covers 16 residues. CDR3 sequence: CASSLAIDRSREKLFF. The CDR3 coding sequence is TGTGCCAGCAGCTTAGCCATCGACAGGTCCCGGGAAAAACTGTTTTTT.

V and J are TRBV6-6 and TRBJ1-2, with 10 bases fitting TRBD1. V dropped 2 bases and J dropped 5; count of bases not matched to a gene: 2. The CDR3 loop spans 14 amino acids. The germline V gene encodes CDR1 MNHNY and CDR2 SVGAGI (reference sequence). The CDR3 coding sequence is TGTGCCAGCAGTTACACGGACAGGGGGTATGGCTACACCTTC. It translates to CASSYTDRGYGYTF.

This chain connects TRBV9 to TRBJ2-7, with D perhaps given as TRBD1 or TRBD2 (5 bases each). V was pared by 2 bases and J by 2 bases, with 14 bases between. Germline CDR1 reads SGDLS; CDR2 reads YYNGEE. The CDR3 is 15 residues long. As DNA, the CDR3 is TGTGCCAGCAGCGTCGGGGCGGAGGCACCCTACGAGCAGTACTTC. Translating it yields CASSVGAEAPYEQYF. Filled out from reference TRBV9 and TRBJ2-7, the complete variable domain reads DSGVTQTPKHLITATGQRVTLRCSPRSGDLSVYWYQQSLDQGLQFLIQYYNGEERAKGNILERFSAQQFPDLHSELNLSSLELGDSALYFCASSVGAEAPYEQYFGPGTRLTVT.

The CDR3 nucleotides read TGTGCCAGCAGTCTCACGGACAGGAGTGAAAAACTGTTTTTT. It specifies CASSLTDRSEKLFF. The chain is built from TRBV25-1 and TRBJ1-4, with TRBD1 identical over 7 bases. The CDR3 runs 14 residues. From germline, CDR1 is MGHDK and CDR2 SYGVNS. The V gene end was trimmed by 5 bases and the J gene end by 7 bases; junction bases not matched to a gene: 7. Using reference TRBV25-1 and TRBJ1-4 for the parts outside the CDR3, the full variable domain is EADIYQTPRYLVIGTGKKITLECSQTMGHDKMYWYQQDPGMELHLIHYSYGVNSTEKGDLSSESTVSRIRTEHFPLTLESARPSHTSQYLCASSLTDRSEKLFFGSGTQLSVL.

The chain recombines TRBV4-1 with TRBJ2-2; D gene ambiguous. CDR3 size: 16 residues. Germline V lookup: CDR1 MGHRA, CDR2 YSYEKL. V lost 1 base to trimming and J lost 3 bases, with 12 bases between them. CDR3 sequence: CASSQGKNKDTGELFF. The CDR3 DNA reads as TGCGCCAGCAGCCAAGGAAAAAACAAGGACACCGGGGAGCTGTTTTTT.

This clonotype was observed a handful of times. The chain recombines TRBV20-1 with TRBJ2-1, with TRBD2 matching over 14 bases. The CDR3 has 19 residues. Germline CDR1 reads DFQATT; CDR2 reads SNEGSKA (reference sequence). V dropped 0 bases and J dropped 3; count of bases not matched to a gene: 10. The CDR3 reads CSARDQGLAGGSIYNEQFF. DNA for the CDR3: TGCAGTGCTAGAGACCAAGGACTAGCGGGGGGTTCAATCTACAATGAGCAGTTCTTC.

CDR3 residues: CASREPAGENTGELFF. The CDR3, as DNA: TGTGCCAGCAGGGAACCAGCAGGGGAGAACACCGGGGAGCTGTTTTTT. V usage is TRBV11-2 and J usage is TRBJ2-2; weak D call: TRBD1 (6 bases). Germline values: CDR1 SGHAT, CDR2 FQNNGV. The V end lost 6 bases, the J end lost 1 base, and 15 bases lay between the germline ends. CDR3 length: 16 residues.

The table lists this clonotype with a few counts. The CDR3 loop is CASSSQGVAHEQFF. The CDR3 DNA reads as TGTGCCAGCAGCTCTCAGGGGGTAGCCCATGAGCAGTTCTTC. The gene calls are TRBV7-2 and TRBJ2-1; 7 bases agree with TRBD1. CDR3 size: 14 residues. CDR1 and CDR2 from the germline V gene are SGHTA and FQGNSA. With V trimmed by 4 bases and J by 8 bases, 8 bases remained unmatched.

This clonotype occurred a few times. J is TRBJ2-7 and V is TRBV27, with 11 bases that match TRBD2. The germline CDR1 and CDR2 sequences are MNHEY and SMNVEV (reference sequence). V gave up 5 bases and J gave up 0 bases; unmatched junction bases: 6. CDR3 length: 16 amino acids. This chain's CDR3 is CASSGMTSGDSYEQYF. CDR3 bases: TGTGCCAGCAGTGGAATGACTAGCGGGGACTCCTACGAGCAGTACTTC.

The rearrangement joins TRBV20-1 to TRBJ1-4, with TRBD1 as a possible D gene (5 bases). Trimming took 5 bases from V and 0 from J, leaving 10 bases between them. Per germline, CDR1 DFQATT and CDR2 SNEGSKA (reference sequence). The CDR3 contains 14 residues. The CDR3 coding sequence is TGCAGTGCTCCGCAGGGTACAACTAATGAAAAACTGTTTTTT. Its translation is CSAPQGTTNEKLFF.

In regard to this clonotype: Since a much larger clone is just one base distant, this may be a read error. The chain joins TRBV9 to TRBJ2-1, with TRBD2 matching over 7 bases. CDR1 and CDR2 (germline): SGDLS, YYNGEE. J was trimmed by 10 bases and V by 5 bases; bases with no gene match: 12. The CDR3 has 14 residues. CDR3 DNA sequence: TGTGCCAGCAGTCTAGCGGAAGGGCTCTACGAGCAGTTCTTC. Its translation: CASSLAEGLYEQFF.

In its sample, this clonotype was seen many times. This chain uses TRBV7-2 with TRBJ2-3, with no clear D. CDR1 SGHTA and CDR2 FQGNSA come from the germline V gene. This CDR3 has 14 residues. Between the trimmed V and J ends, which lost 2 bases and 0 bases, there was a span of 6 bases. CDR3 nucleotide sequence: TGTGCCAGCAGCTTACTTTCTAGCACAGATACGCAGTATTTT. The encoded protein is CASSLLSSTDTQYF.

This clonotype was observed a handful of times. The chain couples TRBV28 to TRBJ2-3; tentative D call: TRBD2 (5 bases). The CDR3 runs to 16 residues. The V gene lost 3 bases and the J gene lost 0 bases, with 13 bases spanning the gap. Looked up from germline, CDR1 is MDHEN and CDR2 is SYDVKM. The CDR3 loop reads CASSFSGLSSTDTQYF. The CDR3 DNA sequence: TGTGCCAGCAGTTTTTCGGGGTTGTCTAGCACAGATACGCAGTATTTT.

This clonotype came up once. The J gene is TRBJ1-5, the V gene TRBV7-2; the D gene is possibly TRBD1 (6 bases). Germline assignment: CDR1 SGHTA and CDR2 FQGNSA. The CDR3 covers 14 residues. V was cut by 0 bases and J by 10 bases, with 13 bases left in between. This CDR3 is CASSLAGGASPQHF. The CDR3 nucleotides are TGTGCCAGCAGCTTAGCCGGGGGGGCGAGCCCCCAGCATTTT.

This clonotype was detected a few times. The chain joins TRBV20-1 to TRBJ2-1; 9 positions agree with TRBD2. The V gene's germline CDR1 is DFQATT and CDR2 SNEGSKA (reference sequence). The junction had 4 bases not matched to a gene; V was cut back by 1 base and J by 3 bases. This CDR3 region has 15 residues. The CDR3 nucleotides read TGCAGTGCTAGAGTGGCGGGGGGGCTCTACAATGAGCAGTTCTTC. It specifies CSARVAGGLYNEQFF.

The CDR3 DNA sequence: TGTGCCAGCAGCCTCCGGGACATCAGGAGTGAGCAGTTCTTC. This sequence encodes CASSLRDIRSEQFF. The gene calls are TRBV7-2 and TRBJ2-1, with a weak D call TRBD1 (6 bases). Trimming took off 5 bases at V and 9 bases at J, with 17 bases between the two ends. The germline V gene has CDR1 SGHTA and CDR2 FQGNSA. The CDR3 is 14 residues long.

The gene calls are TRBV11-2 and TRBJ1-4, with 7 positions matching TRBD1. This CDR3 is 14 amino acids long. Germline V CDR1 and CDR2: SGHAT, FQNNGV. J lost 4 bases, V lost 6 bases, and 5 bases had no gene match. CDR3 sequence reads: CASRTGTVNEKLFF. The CDR3 DNA sequence: TGTGCCAGCAGAACCGGGACAGTTAATGAAAAACTGTTTTTT.

The sample holds a few counts of this clonotype. This chain connects TRBV25-1 to TRBJ2-7; D is unresolved. The CDR3 has 12 residues. Trimming pared 5 bases from V and 6 bases from J, leaving 11 bases between. Germline V gives CDR1 MGHDK, CDR2 SYGVNS. The CDR3: CASSNSLAEQYF. The CDR3 region has the DNA TGTGCCAGCAGTAACAGCCTCGCCGAGCAGTACTTC.

The chain employs TRBV7-8 and TRBJ2-3; 9 positions agree with TRBD1. This CDR3 is built from 16 residues. The germline V gene has CDR1 SGHVS and CDR2 FQNEAQ. With V trimmed by 3 bases and J by 3 bases, 7 bases remained unmatched. CDR3 protein: CASSLGVDRGTDTQYF. CDR3 coding DNA: TGTGCCAGCAGCTTGGGTGTGGACAGGGGAACAGATACGCAGTATTTT.

This clonotype was recorded a few times. The rearrangement joins TRBV6-2 or TRBV6-3 to TRBJ2-7; D gene uncertain. Germline V CDR1 and CDR2: MNHEY, SVGEGT. V was shortened by 7 bases and J by 0 bases, with 19 bases between the two germline ends. The CDR3 totals 16 residues. CDR3 amino acids: CASTVALYLDSYEQYF. DNA of the CDR3: TGTGCCAGCACCGTCGCCCTGTATCTGGACTCCTACGAGCAGTACTTC.

The rearrangement links TRBV3-1 to TRBJ2-3, with D maybe TRBD1 (5 bases). Per germline, CDR1 LGHDT and CDR2 YNNKEL (reference sequence). Between the trimmed V and J ends, which lost 1 base and 6 bases, there was a span of 11 bases. This CDR3 comprises 14 residues. CDR3 loop: CASSQVLGADTQYF. CDR3 coding DNA: TGTGCCAGCAGCCAAGTACTTGGGGCCGATACGCAGTATTTT.

The rearrangement uses TRBV20-1 and TRBJ2-5, with D tentatively TRBD1 or TRBD2 (5 bases each). This CDR3 is built from 13 residues. Trimming took 5 bases from V and 4 from J, leaving 14 bases between them. Germline lookup yields CDR1 DFQATT and CDR2 SNEGSKA (reference sequence). Written as DNA, the CDR3 is TGCAGTGCTCTCTTATCAGGGAGAGAGACCCAGTACTTC. It encodes CSALLSGRETQYF.

CDR3: CASSVGQHGNEQFF. The CDR3 DNA sequence: TGTGCCAGCAGTGTCGGCCAGCACGGCAATGAGCAGTTCTTC. This chain links TRBV6-4 with TRBJ2-1, with D unclear. Per the germline V gene, CDR1 is MRHNA and CDR2 is SNTAGT. This CDR3 region has 14 residues. Between the trimmed V and J ends, which lost 4 bases and 6 bases, there was a span of 13 bases.

For this clonotype: A much larger clone sits a single nucleotide away, making a read error possible. The CDR3 coding sequence is TGTGCCAGCAGCGTAGAGCGCTCCTACGAGCAGTACTTC. Its protein product is CASSVERSYEQYF. The rearrangement links TRBV7-2 to TRBJ2-7; D unclear. This CDR3 is built from 13 residues. The V end lost 5 bases, the J end lost 0 bases, and 8 bases lay between the germline ends. The germline gives CDR1 SGHTA, CDR2 FQGNSA.

V usage is TRBV3-1 and J usage is TRBJ1-5, with D possibly being TRBD1 (6 bases). The CDR3 consists of 16 residues. Germline-derived CDR1 and CDR2 are LGHDT and YNNKEL (reference sequence). V shed 3 bases and J shed 6 bases, with 18 bases lying between them. The chain's CDR3 is CASSQAGTGGGQPQHF. CDR3 in DNA: TGTGCCAGCAGCCAGGCCGGGACGGGGGGCGGTCAGCCCCAGCATTTT.

About this clonotype: The junction shows a germline mismatch at one end, possibly a read error. The rearrangement uses TRBV5-1 and TRBJ1-1, with TRBD1 matching over 8 bases. CDR1 SGHRS and CDR2 YFSETQ come from the germline V gene. CDR3 length: 13 amino acids. The CDR3 loop reads CASSLDRVAEAFF. The CDR3 nucleotides read TGTGCCAGCAGCCTGGACAGGGTCGCTGAAGCTTTCTTT.

The CDR3 loop is CASSQDTGGPYNEQFF. CDR3 nucleotide sequence: TGCGCCAGCAGCCAAGATACAGGGGGACCTTACAATGAGCAGTTCTTC. The chain couples TRBV4-3 to TRBJ2-1; 8 nucleotides match TRBD1. Looked up from germline, CDR1 is LGHNA and CDR2 is YSLEER. The junction had 5 bases not matched to a gene; V was cut back by 0 bases and J by 4 bases. The CDR3 spans 16 residues.